These 29 T cell receptor beta chains came from one sample sequenced in a study of immune evolution from preneoplasia to lung adenocarcinoma. Profiling relied on immunoSEQ multiplex PCR, and the TCRdb table lists in-frame clones only, not all of them. The sample consists of tens of thousands of clones, roughly 74% of them appearing once. Specimen: FFPE invasive lung adenocarcinoma tissue. The receptors stem from a person aged 55 to 70 with invasive lung adenocarcinoma. Some clones in this sample may be carry-over from other donors' samples.

The CDR3 protein is CASSVEGTGNTIYF. DNA for the CDR3: TGTGCCAGCAGCGTAGAGGGCACTGGAAACACCATATATTTT. The gene calls are TRBV9 and TRBJ1-3; D is unresolved. Trimming pared 0 bases from V and 2 bases from J, leaving 6 bases between. The CDR3 loop spans 14 amino acids. CDR1 SGDLS and CDR2 YYNGEE come from the germline V gene.

The chain employs TRBV19 and TRBJ1-1; the match to TRBD1 covers 8 bases. Germline CDR1 LNHDA, CDR2 SQIVND (reference sequence). The V gene end was trimmed by 7 bases and the J gene end by 2 bases; junction bases not matched to a gene: 9. The CDR3 has 15 residues. CDR3 DNA sequence: TGTGCCAGTACATGGCAGGGGGCAGATAACACTGAAGCTTTCTTT. This codes for CASTWQGADNTEAFF.

This sequence joins TRBV25-1 and TRBJ1-5; D is perhaps TRBD1 (5 bases). Germline CDR1 and CDR2: MGHDK and SYGVNS. The CDR3 spans 12 residues. Trimming removed 2 bases from V and 6 bases from J, with 5 bases in between. CDR3 DNA sequence: TGTGCCAGCAGTGAAGGGGGTCAGCCCCAGCATTTT. It codes for CASSEGGQPQHF.

The chain joins TRBV7-2 to TRBJ2-7; D might be TRBD1 (7 bases). The germline V gene encodes CDR1 SGHTA and CDR2 FQGNSA. Trimming stripped 2 bases from V and 6 bases from J, with 11 bases between. The CDR3 is 13 residues long. CDR3 region: CASSLMQGGEQYF. The CDR3 coding sequence is TGTGCCAGCAGCTTAATGCAGGGGGGCGAGCAGTACTTC.

This clone was found a few times. The chain combines TRBV7-9 with TRBJ2-7; D gene uncertain. The CDR3 loop spans 12 amino acids. V was shortened by 1 base and J by 4 bases, with 5 bases between the two germline ends. Germline-derived CDR1 and CDR2 are SEHNR and FQNEAQ (reference sequence). CDR3 bases: TGTGCCAGCAGCTTAGAGGCGTACGAGCAGTACTTC. Translating gives CASSLEAYEQYF.

The chain has TRBV5-1 and TRBJ2-3, with a weak D call TRBD1 (5 bases). Germline-derived CDR1 and CDR2 are SGHRS and YFSETQ. CDR3 length: 15 amino acids. V lost 0 bases, J lost 5 bases, and 13 bases lay in between. DNA for the CDR3: TGCGCCAGCAGCTTGGGAGGAGTAAGGGGAGATACGCAGTATTTT. Its protein is CASSLGGVRGDTQYF.

This clone showed up just a few times. The chain uses TRBV9 and TRBJ2-2; D is possibly TRBD2 (6 bases). From germline, CDR1 is SGDLS and CDR2 YYNGEE. V was clipped by 0 bases and J by 3 bases, with 6 bases between them. The CDR3 covers 14 residues. This CDR3 reads CASSVAGDTGELFF. CDR3 sequence (DNA): TGTGCCAGCAGCGTAGCGGGAGACACCGGGGAGCTGTTTTTT. The complete variable domain, with remaining parts taken from reference TRBV9 and TRBJ2-2, reads DSGVTQTPKHLITATGQRVTLRCSPRSGDLSVYWYQQSLDQGLQFLIQYYNGEERAKGNILERFSAQQFPDLHSELNLSSLELGDSALYFCASSVAGDTGELFFGEGSRLTVL.

The V and J genes are TRBV7-6 and TRBJ2-3; TRBD1 matches 7 bases. V shed 7 bases, J shed 2 bases, and the junction held 6 bases outside the gene matches. Germline lookup yields CDR1 SGHVS and CDR2 FNYEAQ. The CDR3 has 14 amino acids. The CDR3 reads CASNLGTDTDTQYF. DNA for the CDR3: TGTGCCAGCAACTTGGGGACAGACACAGATACGCAGTATTTT.

The chain joins TRBV7-9 to TRBJ2-3; maybe TRBD2 (6 bases). CDR3 length: 15 residues. V lost 4 bases to trimming and J lost 4 bases, with 15 bases between them. The V gene's germline CDR1 is SEHNR and CDR2 FQNEAQ (reference sequence). The CDR3 reads CASSSGTREADTQYF. The CDR3 DNA reads as TGTGCCAGCAGCTCAGGGACGAGGGAGGCAGATACGCAGTATTTT.

The table lists this clone with a count of one. The chain uses TRBV5-5 and TRBJ2-1, with unresolved D. The CDR3 runs 15 residues. Trimming shortened V by 0 bases and J by 5 bases, and 12 bases separated the two germline ends. Germline V gives CDR1 SGHKS, CDR2 YYEKEE (reference sequence). CDR3 nucleotide sequence: TGTGCCAGCAGCTTGGGGTTCCAGGTCAACAATGAGCAGTTCTTC. Amino acid sequence: CASSLGFQVNNEQFF.

This clone was seen once. The chain combines TRBV2 with TRBJ2-1; 9 nucleotides agree with TRBD1. The ends lost 6 bases at V and 7 bases at J; junction bases unmatched: 13. Germline assignment: CDR1 SNHLY and CDR2 FYNNEI. CDR3 length: 16 amino acids. CDR3 sequence: CASSVPTGGGSNEQFF. The CDR3 DNA follows: TGTGCCAGCAGCGTTCCTACAGGGGGCGGAAGTAATGAGCAGTTCTTC. Supplemented by reference TRBV2 and TRBJ2-1, the full variable domain reads EPEVTQTPSHQVTQMGQEVILRCVPISNHLYFYWYRQILGQKVEFLVSFYNNEISEKSEIFDDQFSVERPDGSNFTLKIRSTKLEDSAMYFCASSVPTGGGSNEQFFGPGTRLTVL.

The chain joins TRBV19 to TRBJ1-1, with D unresolved. Between the trimmed V and J ends, which lost 3 bases and 9 bases, there was a span of 11 bases. Germline assignment: CDR1 LNHDA and CDR2 SQIVND (reference sequence). The CDR3 is made up of 12 amino acids. This CDR3 is CASSIRGAQAFF. CDR3 bases: TGTGCCAGTAGTATTCGCGGAGCCCAAGCTTTCTTT. Full variable domain (missing parts from reference TRBV19 and TRBJ1-1): DGGITQSPKYLFRKEGQNVTLSCEQNLNHDAMYWYRQDPGQGLRLIYYSQIVNDFQKGDIAEGYSVSREKKESFPLTVTSAQKNPTAFYLCASSIRGAQAFFGQGTRLTVV.

The chain couples TRBV7-9 to TRBJ1-1; TRBD1 matches at 7 bases. This CDR3 has 13 amino acids. Losses at the gene ends were 7 bases for V and 5 bases for J; bases not matched to a gene: 7. The germline gives CDR1 SEHNR, CDR2 FQNEAQ (reference sequence). The CDR3 region is CASTSGGRTEAFF. DNA of the CDR3: TGTGCCAGCACATCAGGGGGTAGGACTGAAGCTTTCTTT.

The chain has TRBV4-1 and TRBJ2-1, with D unresolved. Germline V gives CDR1 MGHRA, CDR2 YSYEKL. The CDR3 length is 16 residues. The V and J ends lost 0 bases and 6 bases respectively, with 15 bases between them. The CDR3 sequence: CASSQDPSRTTNEQFF. The CDR3 DNA sequence: TGCGCCAGCAGCCAAGATCCCTCCCGGACCACCAATGAGCAGTTCTTC.

This clone was observed a handful of times. This chain joins TRBV4-1 and TRBJ2-2; D possibly matches TRBD1 or TRBD2 (6 bases each). Germline values: CDR1 MGHRA, CDR2 YSYEKL. This CDR3 comprises 19 residues. V gave up 0 bases and J gave up 0 bases, with 17 bases separating them. The CDR3 here is CASSQDFPPGASNTGELFF. CDR3 sequence (DNA): TGCGCCAGCAGCCAAGATTTCCCTCCGGGGGCGTCGAACACCGGGGAGCTGTTTTTT.

This rearrangement joins TRBV6-4 to TRBJ2-3; TRBD2 aligns across 14 bases. Germline lookup yields CDR1 MRHNA and CDR2 SNTAGT. The CDR3 totals 15 residues. After removal of 2 bases from V and 6 bases from J, the junction contained 1 base not matched to a gene. CDR3 coding DNA: TGTGCCAGCAGTGACGGGACTAGCGGGAGTGATACGCAGTATTTT. Protein product: CASSDGTSGSDTQYF.

This clone has only a few counts. The rearrangement links TRBV5-6 to TRBJ2-5; no clear D gene. CDR3 length equals 14 residues. V lost 2 bases and J lost 5, with 13 bases in between. Germline CDR1 and CDR2: SGHDT and YYEEEE. CDR3 DNA: TGTGCCAGCAGCTTATCTGGGTCGAGGGAGACCCAGTACTTC. This translates into CASSLSGSRETQYF.

The chain combines TRBV6-6 with TRBJ2-7; 9 nucleotides line up with TRBD1. The CDR3 is 14 residues long. The V segment lost 7 bases and the J segment 4 bases; nucleotides outside the gene matches: 8. Per germline, CDR1 MNHNY and CDR2 SVGAGI (reference sequence). CDR3: CASILGQGAYEQYF. The CDR3 DNA follows: TGTGCCAGCATTCTGGGACAGGGAGCTTACGAGCAGTACTTC.

The V gene is TRBV29-1, the J gene TRBJ2-7; 12 bases agree with TRBD2. This CDR3 is 13 amino acids long. V shed 6 bases and J 6 bases; nucleotides not matched to a gene: 6. Germline V gene lookup returns CDR1 SQVTM and CDR2 ANQGSEA. The CDR3 loop is CSVGGLAGSEQYF. CDR3 DNA: TGCAGCGTAGGAGGACTAGCGGGATCCGAGCAGTACTTC.

The chain has TRBV19 and TRBJ2-1; D is perhaps TRBD1 (5 bases). CDR3 length: 10 amino acids. V gave up 8 bases and J gave up 11 bases, with 10 bases separating them. The germline CDR1 and CDR2 sequences are LNHDA and SQIVND (reference sequence). CDR3 sequence reads: CASGRQKQFF. For the CDR3, the DNA is TGTGCCAGTGGGCGACAGAAGCAGTTCTTC.

The V gene is TRBV7-3, the J gene TRBJ2-5; 7 bases are a match to TRBD1. Germline V gene sequence: CDR1 SGHTA, CDR2 FQGTGA. Trimming removed 5 bases from V and 9 bases from J; junction bases left unmatched: 9. The CDR3 totals 13 residues. This chain's CDR3 is CASSAGGFSSQYF. Here the CDR3 DNA reads TGTGCCAGCAGCGCAGGGGGTTTTTCGTCCCAGTACTTC.

V gene TRBV5-1 combines with J gene TRBJ2-7; D possibly uses TRBD1 or TRBD2 (5 bases each). Germline V lookup: CDR1 SGHRS, CDR2 YFSETQ. The CDR3 runs to 14 residues. V was clipped by 4 bases and J by 3 bases, with 14 bases between them. The CDR3 DNA reads as TGCGCCAGCAGCCCGGGACGGGCAGGCTACGAGCAGTACTTC. The encoded protein is CASSPGRAGYEQYF.

The chain links TRBV5-1 to TRBJ1-3; 7 bases agree with TRBD1. The CDR3 length is 14 residues. CDR1 and CDR2 (germline): SGHRS, YFSETQ. V dropped 4 bases and J dropped 4; count of bases not matched to a gene: 5. The CDR3 DNA reads TGCGCCAGCAGCGCGGGACAGCCAGGAAACACCATATATTTT. Translation: CASSAGQPGNTIYF.

The rearrangement links TRBV7-2 to TRBJ2-7; 11 positions agree with TRBD2. This CDR3 is 14 amino acids long. Germline assignment: CDR1 SGHTA and CDR2 FQGNSA. The junction had 1 base not matched to a gene; V was cut back by 1 base and J by 5 bases. The DNA for the CDR3 is TGTGCCAGCAGCTTAGAACTAGCGGGAGACGAGCAGTACTTC. Protein product: CASSLELAGDEQYF.

The chain recombines TRBV30 with TRBJ1-2; D is perhaps TRBD1 (5 bases). This CDR3 contains 13 residues. V lost 1 base to trimming and J lost 2 bases, with 8 bases between them. From germline, CDR1 is GTSNPN and CDR2 SVGIG (reference sequence). CDR3 sequence: CAWSAQVNYGYTF. For the CDR3, the DNA is TGTGCCTGGAGTGCACAGGTGAACTATGGCTACACCTTC.

The chain joins TRBV19 to TRBJ2-5; the match to TRBD2 covers 11 bases. The CDR3 contains 12 residues. Germline-derived CDR1 and CDR2 are LNHDA and SQIVND (reference sequence). The V segment lost 8 bases and the J segment 4 bases; nucleotides outside the gene matches: 0. CDR3 amino acids: CASGLAGETQYF. As DNA, the CDR3 is TGTGCCAGTGGACTAGCGGGAGAGACCCAGTACTTC.

This chain links TRBV5-1 with TRBJ1-3, with D possibly TRBD1 on 5 matching bases. Trimming took off 3 bases at V and 0 bases at J, with 7 bases between the two ends. The CDR3 has 14 amino acids. CDR1 is SGHRS and CDR2 is YFSETQ in the germline V gene. The CDR3 nucleotides read TGCGCCAGCAGCTCAGGGAGCTCTGGAAACACCATATATTTT. Its translation: CASSSGSSGNTIYF.

By share, this clone ranks as medium-sized (0.01 to 0.1%). This chain uses TRBV27 with TRBJ2-7; no reliable D call. The CDR3 has 12 amino acids. CDR1 and CDR2 from the germline V gene are MNHEY and SMNVEV (reference sequence). V gave up 7 bases and J gave up 6 bases, with 13 bases separating them. The CDR3 DNA follows: TGTGCCAGCAAGAACCTGGTGGGCGAGCAGTACTTC. Its translation: CASKNLVGEQYF.

The rearrangement links TRBV19 to TRBJ1-4; tentative D call: TRBD1 (6 bases). This CDR3 region has 13 residues. Germline V gene lookup returns CDR1 LNHDA and CDR2 SQIVND (reference sequence). V lost 6 bases, J lost 6 bases, and 11 bases lay in between. The CDR3 bases are TGTGCCAGTAGCACCAACAGGGATGAAAAACTGTTTTTT. Translated, it gives CASSTNRDEKLFF.